Listed below are T cell receptor beta chains from one sample, sequenced in a study of cytomegalovirus exposure and HLA in healthy donors. The method was immunoSEQ multiplex PCR; TCRdb's version includes in-frame clones alone and lacks a portion of them. The sample comprises some 150,000 clones, 70% to 80% of which are singletons, and under 8% rests with the top ten. Sequenced: PBMCs. The receptors stem from a man aged 45-65 years in good health and CMV-seropositive. Each CDR3 is given with its conserved first and last residue. Fields, in order: clone size, J gene, V gene, D gene, CDR3 protein, CDR3 DNA. The D gene is left open where the match is weak. The size of a clone is reported for some rows only, either as once, few or many, or as a class for expanded clones.

abundance: NA; j_gene: TRBJ1-2; v_gene: TRBV2; d_gene: NA; CDR3aa: CASSRTETNYGYTF; CDR3nt: TGTGCCAGCAGTAGGACAGAGACTAACTATGGCTACACCTTC
abundance: NA; j_gene: TRBJ2-3; v_gene: TRBV5-8; d_gene: TRBD1; CDR3aa: CASSRDRGTDTQYF; CDR3nt: TGTGCCAGCAGCCGGGACAGAGGCACAGATACGCAGTATTTT
abundance: NA; j_gene: TRBJ2-7; v_gene: TRBV4-1; d_gene: NA; CDR3aa: CASSSPVRLGSSYEQYF; CDR3nt: TGCGCCAGCAGCTCTCCCGTTCGCCTCGGGAGCTCCTACGAGCAGTACTTC
abundance: NA; j_gene: TRBJ2-1; v_gene: TRBV30; d_gene: TRBD2; CDR3aa: CASIAGETYNEQFF; CDR3nt: TGTGCCTCAATAGCGGGAGAAACCTACAATGAGCAGTTCTTC
abundance: NA; j_gene: TRBJ2-7; v_gene: TRBV12-1; d_gene: NA; CDR3aa: CASSSLGQEGTYEQYF; CDR3nt: TGTGCCAGCAGCTCGCTCGGACAGGAGGGGACCTACGAGCAGTACTTC
abundance: once; j_gene: TRBJ2-5; v_gene: TRBV18; d_gene: NA; CDR3aa: CASSPPSQETQYF; CDR3nt: TGTGCCAGCTCACCACCTAGCCAAGAGACCCAGTACTTC
abundance: NA; j_gene: TRBJ1-1; v_gene: TRBV7-3; d_gene: TRBD1; CDR3aa: CASSSSGGTEAFF; CDR3nt: TGTGCCAGCAGTTCCTCAGGGGGGACTGAAGCTTTCTTT
abundance: NA; j_gene: TRBJ2-7; v_gene: TRBV11-2; d_gene: NA; CDR3aa: CASSGGLTYEQYF; CDR3nt: TGTGCCAGCAGCGGTGGGCTTACCTACGAGCAGTACTTC
abundance: NA; j_gene: TRBJ2-3; v_gene: TRBV30; d_gene: TRBD2; CDR3aa: CASEMTSGGDTQYF; CDR3nt: TGTGCCTCAGAAATGACTAGCGGGGGGGATACGCAGTATTTT
abundance: NA; j_gene: TRBJ1-6; v_gene: TRBV28; d_gene: NA; CDR3aa: CASSLAGIVSPLHF; CDR3nt: TGTGCCAGCAGTTTGGCAGGGATCGTCTCACCCCTCCACTTT
abundance: NA; j_gene: TRBJ2-5; v_gene: TRBV5-5; d_gene: NA; CDR3aa: CASSVSRGETQYF; CDR3nt: TGTGCCAGCAGCGTATCCAGAGGAGAGACCCAGTACTTC
abundance: NA; j_gene: TRBJ2-3; v_gene: TRBV9; d_gene: NA; CDR3aa: CASSVVGGVADTQYF; CDR3nt: TGTGCCAGCAGCGTAGTCGGGGGTGTCGCAGATACGCAGTATTTT
abundance: NA; j_gene: TRBJ1-4; v_gene: TRBV15; d_gene: NA; CDR3aa: CATSRGGGGSEKLFF; CDR3nt: TGTGCCACCAGCAGGGGAGGCGGGGGATCGGAAAAACTGTTTTTT
abundance: NA; j_gene: TRBJ2-5; v_gene: TRBV9; d_gene: TRBD1; CDR3aa: CASSVDDRAYGTQYF; CDR3nt: TGTGCCAGCAGCGTCGACGACAGGGCTTATGGGACCCAGTACTTC
abundance: NA; j_gene: TRBJ1-1; v_gene: TRBV12-5; d_gene: NA; CDR3aa: CASGLVTVFPWATEAFF; CDR3nt: TGTGCTAGTGGTTTGGTGACAGTTTTTCCCTGGGCGACTGAAGCTTTCTTT
abundance: NA; j_gene: TRBJ2-5; v_gene: TRBV28; d_gene: NA; CDR3aa: CASSMARWTQYF; CDR3nt: TGTGCCAGCAGTATGGCCAGATGGACCCAGTACTTC
abundance: NA; j_gene: TRBJ1-2; v_gene: TRBV18; d_gene: NA; CDR3aa: CASSLDGAAFYGYTF; CDR3nt: TGTGCCAGCTCACTTGATGGGGCGGCCTTCTATGGCTACACCTTC
abundance: NA; j_gene: TRBJ1-1; v_gene: TRBV7-9; d_gene: NA; CDR3aa: CSSSLGGREAFF; CDR3nt: TGTTCCAGCAGCTTAGGTGGTCGGGAAGCTTTCTTT
abundance: few; j_gene: TRBJ2-5; v_gene: TRBV5-4; d_gene: NA; CDR3aa: CASRSASERVQETQYF; CDR3nt: TGTGCCAGCAGGTCCGCTAGCGAGAGGGTCCAAGAGACCCAGTACTTC
abundance: NA; j_gene: TRBJ2-3; v_gene: TRBV28; d_gene: NA; CDR3aa: CASSLWGGRPTQYF; CDR3nt: TGTGCCAGCAGTTTATGGGGTGGGAGACCTACGCAGTATTTT
abundance: NA; j_gene: TRBJ1-4; v_gene: TRBV7-5; d_gene: NA; CDR3aa: CARSFRGATNEKLFF; CDR3nt: TGTGCCAGAAGCTTCAGGGGGGCTACTAATGAAAAACTGTTTTTT
abundance: NA; j_gene: TRBJ1-4; v_gene: TRBV5-1; d_gene: TRBD1; CDR3aa: CASSAGTGGEKLFF; CDR3nt: TGCGCCAGCAGCGCCGGGACAGGGGGCGAAAAACTGTTTTTT
abundance: NA; j_gene: TRBJ2-7; v_gene: TRBV7-3; d_gene: NA; CDR3aa: CASSAGVGDYEQYF; CDR3nt: TGTGCCAGCAGCGCAGGGGTTGGGGACTACGAGCAGTACTTC
abundance: NA; j_gene: TRBJ2-1; v_gene: TRBV6-1; d_gene: TRBD2; CDR3aa: CASLGLAGQEQFF; CDR3nt: TGTGCCAGCTTAGGGCTAGCGGGACAAGAGCAGTTCTTC
abundance: NA; j_gene: TRBJ2-2; v_gene: TRBV6-1; d_gene: TRBD1; CDR3aa: CASNTDRESGELFF; CDR3nt: TGTGCCAGCAACACGGACAGGGAGTCCGGGGAGCTGTTTTTT
abundance: NA; j_gene: TRBJ2-1; v_gene: TRBV7-2; d_gene: TRBD1; CDR3aa: CASSPAGQGFDEQFF; CDR3nt: TGTGCCAGCAGCCCAGCGGGACAGGGGTTCGATGAGCAGTTCTTC
abundance: few; j_gene: TRBJ1-5; v_gene: TRBV23-1; d_gene: NA; CDR3aa: CASSQGARPLGLRWYQPQHF; CDR3nt: TGCGCCAGCAGTCAAGGGGCAAGACCCCTGGGCCTCAGGTGGTATCAGCCCCAGCATTTT
abundance: NA; j_gene: TRBJ1-3; v_gene: TRBV10-3; d_gene: TRBD1; CDR3aa: CAISGGQGNTIYF; CDR3nt: TGTGCCATCAGTGGTGGACAGGGGAACACCATATATTTT
abundance: NA; j_gene: TRBJ2-7; v_gene: TRBV28; d_gene: NA; CDR3aa: CASSLSGALKQYF; CDR3nt: TGTGCCAGCAGTTTGTCAGGGGCTTTGAAGCAGTACTTC
abundance: NA; j_gene: TRBJ2-3; v_gene: TRBV5-1; d_gene: TRBD2; CDR3aa: CASSLDTSDTDTQYF; CDR3nt: TGCGCCAGCAGCTTGGATACTAGCGACACAGATACGCAGTATTTT
abundance: NA; j_gene: TRBJ1-2; v_gene: TRBV5-6; d_gene: NA; CDR3aa: CASSLQGGYGYTF; CDR3nt: TGTGCCAGCAGCCTGCAGGGCGGCTATGGCTACACCTTC
abundance: NA; j_gene: TRBJ2-7; v_gene: TRBV5-1; d_gene: NA; CDR3aa: CASSPRPSIAYEQQYF; CDR3nt: TGCGCCAGCAGCCCCCGCCCCAGCATAGCCTACGAGCAGCAGTACTTC
abundance: NA; j_gene: TRBJ2-1; v_gene: TRBV27; d_gene: TRBD1; CDR3aa: CASREGAGSYNEQFF; CDR3nt: TGTGCCAGCAGAGAGGGGGCAGGCTCCTACAATGAGCAGTTCTTC
abundance: NA; j_gene: TRBJ1-4; v_gene: TRBV19; d_gene: NA; CDR3aa: CASASPGVNEKLFF; CDR3nt: TGTGCCAGTGCATCCCCCGGGGTGAATGAAAAACTGTTTTTT
abundance: few; j_gene: TRBJ2-1; v_gene: TRBV10-3; d_gene: TRBD1; CDR3aa: CAISEPDRTKGEQFF; CDR3nt: TGTGCCATCAGTGAGCCGGACAGGACGAAGGGTGAGCAGTTCTTC
abundance: NA; j_gene: TRBJ2-2; v_gene: TRBV27; d_gene: NA; CDR3aa: CASRSQGPNTGELFF; CDR3nt: TGTGCCAGCAGGTCTCAGGGTCCGAACACCGGGGAGCTGTTTTTT
abundance: NA; j_gene: TRBJ1-4; v_gene: TRBV6-6; d_gene: NA; CDR3aa: CASSPGVAVEKLFF; CDR3nt: TGTGCCAGCAGTCCGGGGGTCGCGGTTGAAAAACTGTTTTTT